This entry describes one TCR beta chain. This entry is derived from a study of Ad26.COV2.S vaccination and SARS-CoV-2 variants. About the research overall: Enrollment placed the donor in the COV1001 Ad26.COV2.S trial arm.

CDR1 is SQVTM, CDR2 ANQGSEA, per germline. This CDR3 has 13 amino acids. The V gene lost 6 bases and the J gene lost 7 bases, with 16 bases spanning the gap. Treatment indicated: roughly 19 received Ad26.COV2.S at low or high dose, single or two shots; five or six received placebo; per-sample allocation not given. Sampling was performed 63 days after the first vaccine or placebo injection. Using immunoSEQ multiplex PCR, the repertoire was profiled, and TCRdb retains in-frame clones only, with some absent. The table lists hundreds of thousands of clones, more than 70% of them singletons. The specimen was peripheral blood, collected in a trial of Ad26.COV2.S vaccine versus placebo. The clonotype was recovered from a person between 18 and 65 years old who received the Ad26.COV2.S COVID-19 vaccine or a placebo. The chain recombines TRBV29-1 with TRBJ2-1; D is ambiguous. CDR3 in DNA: TGCAGCGTCAGGAAGTCCGGCGCGAATGAGCAGTTCTTC. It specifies CSVRKSGANEQFF.